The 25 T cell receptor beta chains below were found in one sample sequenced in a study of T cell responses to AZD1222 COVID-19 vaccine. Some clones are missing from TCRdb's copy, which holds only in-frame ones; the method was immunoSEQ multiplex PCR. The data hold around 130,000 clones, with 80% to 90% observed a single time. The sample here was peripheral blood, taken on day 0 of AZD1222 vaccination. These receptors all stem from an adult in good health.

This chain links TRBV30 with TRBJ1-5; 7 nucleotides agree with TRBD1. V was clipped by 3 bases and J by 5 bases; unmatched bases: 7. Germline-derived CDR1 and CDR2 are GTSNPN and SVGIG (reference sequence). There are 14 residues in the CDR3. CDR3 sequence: CAWRGGQTHQPQHF. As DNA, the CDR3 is TGTGCCTGGAGGGGGGGACAGACCCATCAGCCCCAGCATTTT.

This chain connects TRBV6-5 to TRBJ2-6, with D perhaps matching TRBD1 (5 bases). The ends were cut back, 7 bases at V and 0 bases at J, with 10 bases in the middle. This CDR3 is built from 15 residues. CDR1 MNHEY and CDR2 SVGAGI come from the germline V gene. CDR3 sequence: CASKTGYSGANVLTF. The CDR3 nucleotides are TGTGCCAGCAAAACAGGTTACTCTGGGGCCAACGTCCTGACTTTC.

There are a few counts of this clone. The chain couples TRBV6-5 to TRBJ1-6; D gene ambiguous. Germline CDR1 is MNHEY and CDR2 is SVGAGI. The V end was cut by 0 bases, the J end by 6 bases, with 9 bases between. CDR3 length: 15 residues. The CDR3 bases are TGTGCCAGCAGTTACTCGACGGCCCTTAATTCACCCCTCCACTTT. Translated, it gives CASSYSTALNSPLHF.

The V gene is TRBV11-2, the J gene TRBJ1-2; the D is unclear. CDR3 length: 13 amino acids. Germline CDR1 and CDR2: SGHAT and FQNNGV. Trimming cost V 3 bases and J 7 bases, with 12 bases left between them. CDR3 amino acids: CASSFQKVGGYTF. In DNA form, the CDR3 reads TGTGCCAGCAGCTTTCAGAAAGTTGGTGGCTACACCTTC.

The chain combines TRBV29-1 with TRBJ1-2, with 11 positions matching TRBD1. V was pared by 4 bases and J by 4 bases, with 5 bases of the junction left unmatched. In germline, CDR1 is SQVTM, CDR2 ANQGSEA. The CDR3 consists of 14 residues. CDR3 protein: CSVVLGTGGYGYTF. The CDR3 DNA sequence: TGCAGCGTTGTTTTAGGGACAGGGGGCTATGGCTACACCTTC.

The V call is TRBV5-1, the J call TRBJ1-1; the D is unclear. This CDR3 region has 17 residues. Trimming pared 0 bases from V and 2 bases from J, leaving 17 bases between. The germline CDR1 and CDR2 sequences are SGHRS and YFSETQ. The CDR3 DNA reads TGCGCCAGCAGCTTGGGGACTGGATGGGGATCTAACACTGAAGCTTTCTTT. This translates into CASSLGTGWGSNTEAFF.

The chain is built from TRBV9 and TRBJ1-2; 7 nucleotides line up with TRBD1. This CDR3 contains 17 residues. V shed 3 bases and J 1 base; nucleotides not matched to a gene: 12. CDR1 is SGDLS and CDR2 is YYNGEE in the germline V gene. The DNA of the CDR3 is TGTGCCAGCAGCGGTTTGACAGGGCTGCGCCTTAACTATGGCTACACCTTC. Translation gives CASSGLTGLRLNYGYTF.

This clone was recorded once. CDR3 residues: CASSWAGDQPQHF. CDR3 DNA: TGTGCCAGCAGCTGGGCAGGCGATCAGCCCCAGCATTTT. This chain uses TRBV7-2 with TRBJ1-5; D gene uncertain. Trimming stripped 4 bases from V and 5 bases from J, with 9 bases between. Germline V gene sequence: CDR1 SGHTA, CDR2 FQGNSA. There are 13 residues in the CDR3. Drawing the rest from reference TRBV7-2 and TRBJ1-5, the complete variable domain is GAGVSQSPSNKVTEKGKDVELRCDPISGHTALYWYRQSLGQGLEFLIYFQGNSAPDKSGLPSDRFSAERTGGSVSTLTIQRTQQEDSAVYLCASSWAGDQPQHFGDGTRLSIL.

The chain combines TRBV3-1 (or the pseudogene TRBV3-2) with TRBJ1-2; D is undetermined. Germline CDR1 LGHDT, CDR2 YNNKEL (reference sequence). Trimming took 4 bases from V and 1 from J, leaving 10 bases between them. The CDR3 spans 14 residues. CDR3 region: CASSPGLVNYGYTF. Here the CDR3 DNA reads TGTGCCAGCAGCCCAGGACTGGTTAACTATGGCTACACCTTC.

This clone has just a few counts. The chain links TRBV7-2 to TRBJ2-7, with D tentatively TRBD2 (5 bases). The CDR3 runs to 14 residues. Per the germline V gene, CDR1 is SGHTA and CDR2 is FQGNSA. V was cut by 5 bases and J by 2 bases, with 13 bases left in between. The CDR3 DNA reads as TGTGCCAGCAGCCCCGACGGAGCGGCCTACGAGCAGTACTTC. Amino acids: CASSPDGAAYEQYF. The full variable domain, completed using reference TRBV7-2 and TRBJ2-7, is GAGVSQSPSNKVTEKGKDVELRCDPISGHTALYWYRQSLGQGLEFLIYFQGNSAPDKSGLPSDRFSAERTGGSVSTLTIQRTQQEDSAVYLCASSPDGAAYEQYFGPGTRLTVT.

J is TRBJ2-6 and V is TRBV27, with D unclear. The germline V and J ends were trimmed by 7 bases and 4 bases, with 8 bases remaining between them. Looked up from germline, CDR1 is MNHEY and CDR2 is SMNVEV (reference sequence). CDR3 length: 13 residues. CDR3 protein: CASTWSGANVLTF. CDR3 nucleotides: TGTGCCAGCACTTGGTCCGGGGCCAACGTCCTGACTTTC.

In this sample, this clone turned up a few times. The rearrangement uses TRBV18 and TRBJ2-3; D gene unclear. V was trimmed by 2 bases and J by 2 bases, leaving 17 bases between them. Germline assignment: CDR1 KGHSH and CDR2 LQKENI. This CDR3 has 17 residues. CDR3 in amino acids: CASSPTVRRSITDTQYF. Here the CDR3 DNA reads TGTGCCAGCTCACCAACAGTCCGAAGAAGTATCACAGATACGCAGTATTTT.

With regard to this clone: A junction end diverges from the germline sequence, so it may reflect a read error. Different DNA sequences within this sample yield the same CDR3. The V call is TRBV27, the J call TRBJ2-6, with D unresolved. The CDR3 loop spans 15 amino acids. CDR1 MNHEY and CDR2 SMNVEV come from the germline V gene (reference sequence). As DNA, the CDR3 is TGTGCCAGCAGTCTATCGAGCTCTGGGGCCAACGTCCTGACTTTC. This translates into CASSLSSSGANVLTF.

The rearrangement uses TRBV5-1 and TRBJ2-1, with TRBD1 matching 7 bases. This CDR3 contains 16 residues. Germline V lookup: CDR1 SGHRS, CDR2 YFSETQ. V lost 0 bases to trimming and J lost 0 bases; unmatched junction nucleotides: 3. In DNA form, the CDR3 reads TGCGCCAGCAGCTTGGCCGGGGACAGCTCCTACAATGAGCAGTTCTTC. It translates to CASSLAGDSSYNEQFF.

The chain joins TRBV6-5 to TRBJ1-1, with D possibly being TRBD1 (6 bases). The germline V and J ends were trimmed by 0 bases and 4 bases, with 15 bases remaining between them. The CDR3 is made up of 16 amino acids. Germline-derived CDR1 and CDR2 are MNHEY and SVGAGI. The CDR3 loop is CASSYSTGGGGTEAFF. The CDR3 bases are TGTGCCAGCAGTTACTCGACCGGGGGCGGGGGCACTGAAGCTTTCTTT.

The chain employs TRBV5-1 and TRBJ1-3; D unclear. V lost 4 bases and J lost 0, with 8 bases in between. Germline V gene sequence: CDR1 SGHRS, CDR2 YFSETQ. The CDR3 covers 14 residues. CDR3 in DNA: TGCGCCAGCAGCGAAGGGAGCTCTGGAAACACCATATATTTT. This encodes CASSEGSSGNTIYF.

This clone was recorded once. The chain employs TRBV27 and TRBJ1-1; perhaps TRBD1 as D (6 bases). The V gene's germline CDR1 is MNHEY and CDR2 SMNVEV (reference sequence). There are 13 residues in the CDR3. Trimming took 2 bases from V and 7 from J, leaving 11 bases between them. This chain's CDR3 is CASSLQQGGEAFF. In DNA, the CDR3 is TGTGCCAGCAGTTTACAACAGGGAGGTGAAGCTTTCTTT.

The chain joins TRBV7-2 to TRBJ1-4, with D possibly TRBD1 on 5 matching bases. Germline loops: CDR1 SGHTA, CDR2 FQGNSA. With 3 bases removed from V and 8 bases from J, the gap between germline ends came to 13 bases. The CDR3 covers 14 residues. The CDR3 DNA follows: TGTGCCAGCAGCTTTACGGGGGTCGGGGAAAAACTGTTTTTT. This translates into CASSFTGVGEKLFF.

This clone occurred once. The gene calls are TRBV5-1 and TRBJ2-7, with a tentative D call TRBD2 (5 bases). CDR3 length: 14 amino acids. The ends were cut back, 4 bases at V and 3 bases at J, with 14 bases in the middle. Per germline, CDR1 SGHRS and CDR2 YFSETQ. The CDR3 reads CASSRQITSYEQYF. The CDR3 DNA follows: TGCGCCAGCAGCCGCCAGATCACTAGCTACGAGCAGTACTTC.

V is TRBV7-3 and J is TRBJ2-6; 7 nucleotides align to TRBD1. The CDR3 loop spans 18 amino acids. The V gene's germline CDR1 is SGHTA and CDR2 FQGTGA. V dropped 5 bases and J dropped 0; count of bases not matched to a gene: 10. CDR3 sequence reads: CASSQSGTVNSGANVLTF. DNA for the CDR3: TGTGCCAGCAGCCAATCCGGGACAGTCAACTCTGGGGCCAACGTCCTGACTTTC.

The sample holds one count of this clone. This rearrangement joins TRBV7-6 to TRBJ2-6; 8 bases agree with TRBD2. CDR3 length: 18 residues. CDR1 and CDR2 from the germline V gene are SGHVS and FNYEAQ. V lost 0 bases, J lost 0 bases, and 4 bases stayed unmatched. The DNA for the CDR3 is TGTGCCAGCAGCTTAGCACCAGCGGGGGTCTCTGGGGCCAACGTCCTGACTTTC. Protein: CASSLAPAGVSGANVLTF.

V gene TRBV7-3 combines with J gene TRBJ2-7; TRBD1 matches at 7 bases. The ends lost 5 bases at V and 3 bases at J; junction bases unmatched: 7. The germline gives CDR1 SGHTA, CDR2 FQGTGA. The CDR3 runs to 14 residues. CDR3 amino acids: CASSPDRQGYEQYF. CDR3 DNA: TGTGCCAGCAGCCCCGACCGACAGGGCTACGAGCAGTACTTC.

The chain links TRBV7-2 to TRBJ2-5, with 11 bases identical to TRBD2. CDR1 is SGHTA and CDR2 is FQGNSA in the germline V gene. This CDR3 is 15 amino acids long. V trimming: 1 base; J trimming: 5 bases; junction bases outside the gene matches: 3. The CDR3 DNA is TGTGCCAGCAGCTTAGTAGCGGGGGGGCAGGAGACCCAGTACTTC. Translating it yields CASSLVAGGQETQYF. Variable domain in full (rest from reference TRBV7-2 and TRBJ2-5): GAGVSQSPSNKVTEKGKDVELRCDPISGHTALYWYRQSLGQGLEFLIYFQGNSAPDKSGLPSDRFSAERTGGSVSTLTIQRTQQEDSAVYLCASSLVAGGQETQYFGPGTRLLVL.

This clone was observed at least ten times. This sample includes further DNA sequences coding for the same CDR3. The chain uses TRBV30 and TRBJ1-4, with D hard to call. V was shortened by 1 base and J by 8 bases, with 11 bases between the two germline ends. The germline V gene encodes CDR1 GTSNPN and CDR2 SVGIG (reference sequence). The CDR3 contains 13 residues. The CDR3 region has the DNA TGTGCCTGGAGTGGAGGGCACGGAGAAAAACTGTTTTTT. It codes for CAWSGGHGEKLFF.

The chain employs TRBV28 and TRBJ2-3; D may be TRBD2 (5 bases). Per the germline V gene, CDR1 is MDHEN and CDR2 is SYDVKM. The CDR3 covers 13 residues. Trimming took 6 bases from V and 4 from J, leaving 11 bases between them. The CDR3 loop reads CASSFNGADTQYF. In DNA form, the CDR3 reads TGTGCCAGCAGCTTTAACGGGGCAGATACGCAGTATTTT.